A single sample is the source of the 14 T cell receptor beta chains below, sequenced in a study of T cell responses to AZD1222 COVID-19 vaccine. Here immunoSEQ multiplex PCR was the method, and the copy in TCRdb shows in-frame clones only, minus some. The sample records approximately 67,000 clones, 84% being singletons. Source: peripheral blood, taken on day 0 of AZD1222 vaccination. The receptors come from an adult in good health.

The chain carries TRBV4-1 and TRBJ2-3; TRBD2 is a possible D gene (5 bases). Between the trimmed V and J ends, which lost 5 bases and 6 bases, there was a span of 6 bases. CDR1 and CDR2 from the germline V gene are MGHRA and YSYEKL. This CDR3 region has 11 residues. The CDR3 coding sequence is TGCGCCAGCAGCTTAGCGGATACGCAGTATTTT. It is translated as CASSLADTQYF.

This chain joins TRBV30 and TRBJ1-1, with a tentative D call TRBD1 (6 bases). CDR1 and CDR2 (germline): GTSNPN, SVGIG (reference sequence). The CDR3 is 14 residues long. Trimming took off 0 bases at V and 4 bases at J, with 12 bases between the two ends. CDR3 residues: CAWSVLRGRTEAFF. The CDR3 DNA reads TGTGCCTGGAGTGTACTTCGGGGGCGCACTGAAGCTTTCTTT.

The rearrangement joins TRBV27 to TRBJ1-6, with D possibly matching TRBD1 (5 bases). The CDR3 extends over 16 amino acids. Trimming removed 0 bases from V and 7 bases from J, with 13 bases in between. Germline V gene data show CDR1 as MNHEY and CDR2 as SMNVEV (reference sequence). CDR3 in amino acids: CASSLSRGRANSPLHF. The DNA for the CDR3 is TGTGCCAGCAGTTTATCTCGCGGCAGGGCGAATTCACCCCTCCACTTT.

This clone showed up just once. This chain links TRBV5-1 with TRBJ2-1; the D gene is possibly TRBD1 (5 bases). Between the trimmed V and J ends, which lost 1 base and 6 bases, there was a span of 11 bases. The V gene's germline CDR1 is SGHRS and CDR2 YFSETQ. This CDR3 spans 14 amino acids. Here the CDR3 DNA reads TGCGCCAGCAGCTTGCAACAGGTGATCAATGAGCAGTTCTTC. Protein: CASSLQQVINEQFF.

A single count supports this clone. The rearrangement joins TRBV7-9 to TRBJ1-2; D possibly corresponds to TRBD1 (6 bases). CDR1 and CDR2 from the germline V gene are SEHNR and FQNEAQ (reference sequence). V was shortened by 3 bases and J by 4 bases, with 12 bases between the two germline ends. This CDR3 is 14 amino acids long. The CDR3 spells CASSFGDTGYGYTF. The CDR3 nucleotides are TGTGCCAGCAGCTTTGGGGACACCGGCTATGGCTACACCTTC.

V gene TRBV19 combines with J gene TRBJ2-7, with 7 bases matching TRBD1. The CDR3 has 14 residues. V trimming: 7 bases; J trimming: 2 bases; junction bases outside the gene matches: 8. The germline gives CDR1 LNHDA, CDR2 SQIVND (reference sequence). CDR3 coding DNA: TGTGCCAGTACGGCGAGGGACAGCACCTACGAGCAGTACTTC. As protein: CASTARDSTYEQYF.

The chain recombines TRBV14 with TRBJ1-1; D remains unclear. CDR1 is SGHDN, CDR2 FVKESK, per germline. The V end lost 4 bases, the J end lost 8 bases, and 11 bases lay between the germline ends. The CDR3 has 12 residues. CDR3 residues: CASSPLQSEAFF. In nucleotides, the CDR3 is TGTGCCAGCAGCCCCTTGCAATCGGAAGCTTTCTTT.

The genes are TRBV5-5 and TRBJ2-7, with 10 positions matching TRBD1. J was trimmed by 6 bases and V by 1 base; bases with no gene match: 10. The CDR3 sequence is 16 residues long. Germline CDR1 reads SGHKS; CDR2 reads YYEKEE (reference sequence). CDR3 in DNA: TGTGCCAGCAGCTTGCTATCCACGGGACAGGGGACCGAGCAGTACTTC. Translated, it gives CASSLLSTGQGTEQYF.

This rearrangement joins TRBV28 to TRBJ1-2; 7 bases align to TRBD1. This CDR3 region has 17 residues. Germline assignment: CDR1 MDHEN and CDR2 SYDVKM. The V segment lost 4 bases and the J segment 1 base; nucleotides outside the gene matches: 12. As DNA, the CDR3 is TGTGCCAGCAGTTCTCCCTCGAGCGGGACAGATAACTATGGCTACACCTTC. Its protein is CASSSPSSGTDNYGYTF.

The V gene is TRBV4-1, the J gene TRBJ1-6, with no clear D. V gave up 0 bases and J gave up 7 bases, with 13 bases separating them. This CDR3 spans 16 amino acids. Germline CDR1 reads MGHRA; CDR2 reads YSYEKL. CDR3: CASSQDGIKVNSPLHF. The DNA of the CDR3 is TGCGCCAGCAGCCAAGATGGGATCAAGGTCAATTCACCCCTCCACTTT.

The chain uses TRBV28 and TRBJ1-5, with 7 nucleotides matching TRBD1. V gave up 6 bases and J gave up 1 base; unmatched junction bases: 6. The V gene's germline CDR1 is MDHEN and CDR2 SYDVKM. The CDR3 is 15 residues long. As DNA, the CDR3 is TGTGCCAGCAGGCCTGAGGGACAGAGCAATCAGCCCCAGCATTTT. Protein: CASRPEGQSNQPQHF.

This chain uses TRBV6-5 with TRBJ1-4; D might be TRBD1 (6 bases). Trimming took 2 bases from V and 8 from J, leaving 15 bases between them. This CDR3 is 15 amino acids long. Germline V gene sequence: CDR1 MNHEY, CDR2 SVGAGI. The CDR3: CASSYEGGPGEKLFF. CDR3 DNA sequence: TGTGCCAGCAGTTACGAGGGGGGTCCGGGAGAAAAACTGTTTTTT.

The rearrangement uses TRBV29-1 and TRBJ1-1; D ambiguous. The CDR3 has 13 amino acids. CDR1 is SQVTM and CDR2 is ANQGSEA in the germline V gene. Trimming shortened V by 6 bases and J by 7 bases, and 18 bases separated the two germline ends. The CDR3 bases are TGCAGCGTGTTAATCATGTCTGCCGGTGAAGCTTTCTTT. Residues: CSVLIMSAGEAFF.

The CDR3: CSVLGGEQFF. CDR3 sequence (DNA): TGCAGCGTCCTAGGGGGTGAGCAGTTCTTC. The chain is built from TRBV29-1 and TRBJ2-1; maybe TRBD1 (6 bases). V was clipped by 6 bases and J by 9 bases, with 9 bases between them. CDR1 SQVTM and CDR2 ANQGSEA come from the germline V gene. There are 10 residues in the CDR3.